This T cell receptor (beta chain) is from a study of CD8 T cells in Susac syndrome. This clonotype has just a few counts. Its antigen is as yet unknown. The authors reverse transcribed roughly 0.45 to 1 ug RNA with random hexamers. TCRdb analysed the immunoSEQ multiplex PCR reads with MiXCR anew, one entry per CDR3 protein. The profile shows roughly 250,000 distinct CDR3 sequences, almost 97% of them singletons. The germline V gene has CDR1 SGHDN and CDR2 FVKESK. Trimming left V 1 base short and J 6 bases short, with 7 bases between. The CDR3 covers 12 residues. Notes on the study in general: Acknowledgment was made by the study that its TCR sequencing and HLA analysis involved a relatively small number of individuals.

The sample comprised CD4+ T cells from PBMCs. The sequence came from a human donor with Susac syndrome. The rearrangement uses TRBV14 and TRBJ2-7; unclear D gene. The CDR3 region is CASSQVAVEQYF. In nucleotides, the CDR3 is TGTGCCAGCAGCCAAGTGGCGGTCGAGCAGTACTTC.